This TCR beta chain was retrieved from a study of lymphopenia after photon versus proton radiotherapy. Whole-study findings and limits: Survival link was tested only in deceased patients; proton benefit remains a possibility. After the lymphocyte nadir, photon-treated repertoires showed oligoclonal expansion, especially of CD8+ Temra cells. Relative stability marked proton patients; photon patients lost diversity and naive cells.

The CDR3 sequence is 13 residues long. Trimming stripped 2 bases from V and 4 bases from J, with 9 bases between. Germline loops: CDR1 GTSNPN, CDR2 SVGIG (reference sequence). Comment on this clone: Antigen: not known.

Sequenced by immunoSEQ multiplex PCR; TCRdb stores in-frame clones only, minus some. This table has approximately 29,000 clones, 84% appearing once. The sequences come from peripheral blood, collected from a patient treated with proton-based radiotherapy. This receptor was identified in a woman in her seventies with pancreatic cancer. The chain is built from TRBV30 and TRBJ1-5, with unresolved D. The CDR3 DNA reads as TGTGCCTGGAGTCTCCTGGGGAATCAGCCCCAGCATTTT. Its protein is CAWSLLGNQPQHF. The complete variable domain, with remaining parts taken from reference TRBV30 and TRBJ1-5, reads SQTIHQWPATLVQPVGSPLSLECTVEGTSNPNLYWYRQAAGRGLQLLFYSVGIGQISSEVPQNLSASRPQDRQFILSSKKLLLSDSGFYLCAWSLLGNQPQHFGDGTRLSIL.